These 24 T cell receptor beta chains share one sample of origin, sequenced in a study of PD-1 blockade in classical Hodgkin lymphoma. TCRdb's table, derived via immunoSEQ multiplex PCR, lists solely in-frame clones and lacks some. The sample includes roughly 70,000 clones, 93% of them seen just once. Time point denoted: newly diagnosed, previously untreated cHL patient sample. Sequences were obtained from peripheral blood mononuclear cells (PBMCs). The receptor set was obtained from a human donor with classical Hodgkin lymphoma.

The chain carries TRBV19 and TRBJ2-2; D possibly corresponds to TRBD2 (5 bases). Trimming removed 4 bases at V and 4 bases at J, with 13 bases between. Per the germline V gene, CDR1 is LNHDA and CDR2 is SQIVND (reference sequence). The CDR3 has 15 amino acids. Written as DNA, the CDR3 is TGTGCCAGTAGTAACCCTGGACTCCTCACCGGGGAGCTGTTTTTT. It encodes CASSNPGLLTGELFF.

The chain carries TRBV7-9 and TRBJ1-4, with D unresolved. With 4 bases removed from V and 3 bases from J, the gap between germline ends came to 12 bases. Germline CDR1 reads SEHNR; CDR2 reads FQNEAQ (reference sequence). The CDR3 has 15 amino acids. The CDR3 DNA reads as TGTGCCAGCAGCTCGGGATACGCGGCTAATGAAAAACTGTTTTTT. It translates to CASSSGYAANEKLFF.

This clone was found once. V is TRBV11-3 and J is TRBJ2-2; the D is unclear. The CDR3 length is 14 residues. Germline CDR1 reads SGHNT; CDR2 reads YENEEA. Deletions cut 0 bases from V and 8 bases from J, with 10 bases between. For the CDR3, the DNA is TGTGCCAGCAGCTTAGATGTGAGAGCGGGGGAGCTGTTTTTT. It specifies CASSLDVRAGELFF.

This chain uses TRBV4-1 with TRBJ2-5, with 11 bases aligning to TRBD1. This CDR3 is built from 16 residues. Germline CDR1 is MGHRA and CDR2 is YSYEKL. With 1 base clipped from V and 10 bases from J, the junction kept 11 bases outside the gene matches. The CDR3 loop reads CASSQVGTGGSRSQYF. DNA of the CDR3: TGCGCCAGCAGCCAAGTAGGGACAGGGGGTAGCCGGAGCCAGTACTTC.

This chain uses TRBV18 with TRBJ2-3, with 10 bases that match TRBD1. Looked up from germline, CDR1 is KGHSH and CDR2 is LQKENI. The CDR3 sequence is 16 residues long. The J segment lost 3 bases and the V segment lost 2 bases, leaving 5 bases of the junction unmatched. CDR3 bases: TGTGCCAGCTCACCAAGGGACAGGGGCTTTACAGATACGCAGTATTTT. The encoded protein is CASSPRDRGFTDTQYF. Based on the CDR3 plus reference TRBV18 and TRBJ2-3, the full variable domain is NAGVMQNPRHLVRRRGQEARLRCSPMKGHSHVYWYRQLPEEGLKFMVYLQKENIIDESGMPKERFSAEFPKEGPSILRIQQVVRGDSAAYFCASSPRDRGFTDTQYFGPGTRLTVL.

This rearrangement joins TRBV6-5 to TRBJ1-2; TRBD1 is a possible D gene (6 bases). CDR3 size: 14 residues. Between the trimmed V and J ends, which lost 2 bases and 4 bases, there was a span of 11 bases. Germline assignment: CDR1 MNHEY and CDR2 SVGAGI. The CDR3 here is CASSYGAGVYGYTF. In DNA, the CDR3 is TGTGCCAGCAGTTACGGGGCAGGGGTCTATGGCTACACCTTC.

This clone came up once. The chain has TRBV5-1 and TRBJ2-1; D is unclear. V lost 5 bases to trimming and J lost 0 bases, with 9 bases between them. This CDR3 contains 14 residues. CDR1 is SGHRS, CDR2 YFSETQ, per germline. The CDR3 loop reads CASSTSSSYNEQFF. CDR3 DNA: TGCGCCAGCAGTACCAGTTCCTCCTACAATGAGCAGTTCTTC.

CDR3 protein: CASSVPRGRGTEAFF. The DNA for the CDR3 is TGTGCCAGCAGCGTCCCTAGGGGGCGTGGAACTGAAGCTTTCTTT. V is TRBV28 and J is TRBJ1-1; 7 positions match TRBD1. V lost 6 bases and J lost 5; bases outside the gene matches: 12. Germline V gene sequence: CDR1 MDHEN, CDR2 SYDVKM. The CDR3 runs to 15 residues.

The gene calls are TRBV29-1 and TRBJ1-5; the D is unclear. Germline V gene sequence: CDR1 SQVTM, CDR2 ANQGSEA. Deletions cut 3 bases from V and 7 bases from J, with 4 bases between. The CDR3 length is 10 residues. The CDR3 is CSVDGQPQHF. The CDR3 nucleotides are TGCAGCGTTGACGGCCAGCCCCAGCATTTT.

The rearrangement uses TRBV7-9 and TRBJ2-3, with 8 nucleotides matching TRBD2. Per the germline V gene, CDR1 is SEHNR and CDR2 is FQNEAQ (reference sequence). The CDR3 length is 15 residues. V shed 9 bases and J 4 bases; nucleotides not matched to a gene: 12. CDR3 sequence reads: CASRPGLVSSDTQYF. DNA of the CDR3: TGTGCCAGTCGCCCGGGACTAGTAAGTTCAGATACGCAGTATTTT.

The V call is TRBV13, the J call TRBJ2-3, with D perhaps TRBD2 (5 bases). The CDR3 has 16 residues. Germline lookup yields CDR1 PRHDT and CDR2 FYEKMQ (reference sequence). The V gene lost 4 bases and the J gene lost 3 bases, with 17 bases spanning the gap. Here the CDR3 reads CASSSSYSGFTDTQYF. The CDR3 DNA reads TGTGCCAGCAGCTCCAGCTATTCGGGGTTTACAGATACGCAGTATTTT.

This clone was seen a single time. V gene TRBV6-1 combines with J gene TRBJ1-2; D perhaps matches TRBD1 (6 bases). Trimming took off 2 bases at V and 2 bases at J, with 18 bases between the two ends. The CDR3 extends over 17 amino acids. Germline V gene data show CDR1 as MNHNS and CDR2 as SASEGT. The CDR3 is CASSEYPLGQGNYGYTF. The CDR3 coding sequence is TGTGCCAGCAGTGAATATCCCCTAGGGCAGGGGAACTATGGCTACACCTTC.

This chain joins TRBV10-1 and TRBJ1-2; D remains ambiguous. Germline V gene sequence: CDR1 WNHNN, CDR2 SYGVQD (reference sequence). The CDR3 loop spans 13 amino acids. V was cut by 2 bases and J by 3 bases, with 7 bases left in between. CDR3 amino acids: CASSENGYYGYTF. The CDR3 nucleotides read TGCGCCAGCAGTGAGAACGGATACTATGGCTACACCTTC.

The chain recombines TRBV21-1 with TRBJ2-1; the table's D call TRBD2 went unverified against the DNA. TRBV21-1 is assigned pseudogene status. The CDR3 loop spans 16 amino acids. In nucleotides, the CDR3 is TGTGCCAGCAGCAAAGGATGTCGAGCTAGCGGATGTGAGCAGTTCTTC. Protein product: CASSKGCRASGCEQFF.

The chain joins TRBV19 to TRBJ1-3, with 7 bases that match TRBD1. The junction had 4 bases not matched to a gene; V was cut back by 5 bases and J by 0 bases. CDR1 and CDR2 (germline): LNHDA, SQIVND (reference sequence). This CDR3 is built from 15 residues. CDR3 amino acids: CASSWDRTSGNTIYF. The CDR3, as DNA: TGTGCCAGTAGTTGGGACAGAACCTCTGGAAACACCATATATTTT. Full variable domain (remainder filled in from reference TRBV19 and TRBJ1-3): DGGITQSPKYLFRKEGQNVTLSCEQNLNHDAMYWYRQDPGQGLRLIYYSQIVNDFQKGDIAEGYSVSREKKESFPLTVTSAQKNPTAFYLCASSWDRTSGNTIYFGEGSWLTVV.

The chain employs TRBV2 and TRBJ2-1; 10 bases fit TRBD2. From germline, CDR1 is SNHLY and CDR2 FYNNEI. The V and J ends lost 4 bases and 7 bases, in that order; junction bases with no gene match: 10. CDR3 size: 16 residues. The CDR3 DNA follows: TGTGCCAGCAGTGCTCAAGCGGGAGGGCCGAGAAATGAGCAGTTCTTC. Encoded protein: CASSAQAGGPRNEQFF. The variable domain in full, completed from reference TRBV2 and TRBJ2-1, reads EPEVTQTPSHQVTQMGQEVILRCVPISNHLYFYWYRQILGQKVEFLVSFYNNEISEKSEIFDDQFSVERPDGSNFTLKIRSTKLEDSAMYFCASSAQAGGPRNEQFFGPGTRLTVL.

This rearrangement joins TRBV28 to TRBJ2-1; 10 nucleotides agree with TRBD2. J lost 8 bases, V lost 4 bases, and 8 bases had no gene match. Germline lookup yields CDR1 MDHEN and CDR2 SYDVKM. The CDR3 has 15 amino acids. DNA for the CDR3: TGTGCCAGCAGTTCGCCCCTAGCGGGAGATCATGAGCAGTTCTTC. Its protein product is CASSSPLAGDHEQFF.

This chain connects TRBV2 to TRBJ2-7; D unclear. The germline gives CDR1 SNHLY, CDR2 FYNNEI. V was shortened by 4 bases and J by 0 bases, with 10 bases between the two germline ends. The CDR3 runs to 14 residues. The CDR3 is CASSVRRSSYEQYF. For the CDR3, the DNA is TGTGCCAGCAGTGTGCGAAGGAGCTCCTACGAGCAGTACTTC.

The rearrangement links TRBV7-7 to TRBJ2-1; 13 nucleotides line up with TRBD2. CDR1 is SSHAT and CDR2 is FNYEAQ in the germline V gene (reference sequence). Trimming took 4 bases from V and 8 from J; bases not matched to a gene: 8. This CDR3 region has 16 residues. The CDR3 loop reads CASSSGTSGAMHEQFF. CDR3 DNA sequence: TGTGCCAGCAGCTCCGGGACTAGCGGGGCCATGCATGAGCAGTTCTTC.

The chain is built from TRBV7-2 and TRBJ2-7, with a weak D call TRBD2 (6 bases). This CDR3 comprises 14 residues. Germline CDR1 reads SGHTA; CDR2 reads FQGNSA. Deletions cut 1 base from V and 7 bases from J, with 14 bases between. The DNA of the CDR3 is TGTGCCAGCAGCTTAGTCTGGCGGGGTGGAGAGCAGTACTTC. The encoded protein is CASSLVWRGGEQYF.

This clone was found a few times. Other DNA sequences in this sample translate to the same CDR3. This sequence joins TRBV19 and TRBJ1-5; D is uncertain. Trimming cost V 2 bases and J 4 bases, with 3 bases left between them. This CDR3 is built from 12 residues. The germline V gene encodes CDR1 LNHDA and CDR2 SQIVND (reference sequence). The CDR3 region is CASSIKNQPQHF. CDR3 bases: TGTGCCAGTAGTATAAAAAATCAGCCCCAGCATTTT.

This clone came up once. The CDR3 DNA follows: TGTGCCAGTAGTGCCGGACTAGCCCGCTACGAGCAGTACTTC. Amino acid sequence: CASSAGLARYEQYF. The chain combines TRBV19 with TRBJ2-7; 8 bases align to TRBD2. Trimming took 5 bases from V and 3 from J; bases not matched to a gene: 6. The CDR3 is 14 amino acids. Per germline, CDR1 LNHDA and CDR2 SQIVND (reference sequence).

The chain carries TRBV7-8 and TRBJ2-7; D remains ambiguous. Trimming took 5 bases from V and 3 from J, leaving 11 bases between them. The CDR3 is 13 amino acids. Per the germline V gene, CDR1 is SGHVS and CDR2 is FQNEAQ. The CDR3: CASSRLQGYEQYF. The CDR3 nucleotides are TGTGCCAGCAGCCGCCTCCAAGGCTACGAGCAGTACTTC.

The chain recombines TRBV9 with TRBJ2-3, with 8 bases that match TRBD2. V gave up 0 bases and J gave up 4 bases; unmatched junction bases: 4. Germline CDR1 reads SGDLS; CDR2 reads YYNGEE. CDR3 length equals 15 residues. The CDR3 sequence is CASSVDGGVSDTQYF. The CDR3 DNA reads TGTGCCAGCAGCGTAGACGGGGGGGTATCAGATACGCAGTATTTT.